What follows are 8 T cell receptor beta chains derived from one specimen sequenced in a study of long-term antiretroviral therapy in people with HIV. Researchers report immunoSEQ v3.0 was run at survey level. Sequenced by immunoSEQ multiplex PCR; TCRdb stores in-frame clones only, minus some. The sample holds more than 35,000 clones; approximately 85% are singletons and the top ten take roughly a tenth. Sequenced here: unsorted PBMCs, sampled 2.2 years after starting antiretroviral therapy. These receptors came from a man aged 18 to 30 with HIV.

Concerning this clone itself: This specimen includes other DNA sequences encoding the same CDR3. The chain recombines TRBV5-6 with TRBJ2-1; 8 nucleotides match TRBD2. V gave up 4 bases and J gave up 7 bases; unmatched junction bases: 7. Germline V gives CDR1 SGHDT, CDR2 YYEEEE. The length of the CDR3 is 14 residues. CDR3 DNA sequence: TGTGCCAGCAGCCTGGGACTAGGAGATAATGAGCAGTTCTTC. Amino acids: CASSLGLGDNEQFF.

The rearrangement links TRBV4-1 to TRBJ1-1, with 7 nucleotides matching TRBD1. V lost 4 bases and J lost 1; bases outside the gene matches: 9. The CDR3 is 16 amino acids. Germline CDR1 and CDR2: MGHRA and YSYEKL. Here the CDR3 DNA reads TGCGCCAGCAGCCGGTCTATGGACAGGCCGAACACTGAAGCTTTCTTT. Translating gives CASSRSMDRPNTEAFF.

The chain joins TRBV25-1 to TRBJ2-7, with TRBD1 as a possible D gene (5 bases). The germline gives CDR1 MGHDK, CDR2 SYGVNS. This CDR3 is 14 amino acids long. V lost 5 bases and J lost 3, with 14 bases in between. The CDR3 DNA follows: TGTGCCAGCAGTTCCCCAGGGTCCGTCTACGAGCAGTACTTC. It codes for CASSSPGSVYEQYF.

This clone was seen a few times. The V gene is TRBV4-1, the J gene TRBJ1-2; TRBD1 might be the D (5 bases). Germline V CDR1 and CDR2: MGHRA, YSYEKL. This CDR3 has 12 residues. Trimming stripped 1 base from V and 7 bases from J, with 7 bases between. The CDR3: CASSQGGGGYTF. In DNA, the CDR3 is TGCGCCAGCAGCCAAGGTGGGGGTGGCTACACCTTC.

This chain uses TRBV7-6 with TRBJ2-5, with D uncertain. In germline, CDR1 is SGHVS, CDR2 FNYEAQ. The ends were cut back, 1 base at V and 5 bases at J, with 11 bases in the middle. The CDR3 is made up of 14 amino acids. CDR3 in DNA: TGTGCCAGCAGCTTAGTTGACTCGCTCGAGACCCAGTACTTC. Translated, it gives CASSLVDSLETQYF.

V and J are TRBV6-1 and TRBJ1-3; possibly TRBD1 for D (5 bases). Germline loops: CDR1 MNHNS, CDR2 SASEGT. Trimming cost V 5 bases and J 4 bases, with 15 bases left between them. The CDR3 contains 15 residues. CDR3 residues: CASSSPAGGGNTIYF. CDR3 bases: TGTGCCAGCAGTTCCCCGGCCGGGGGGGGAAACACCATATATTTT.

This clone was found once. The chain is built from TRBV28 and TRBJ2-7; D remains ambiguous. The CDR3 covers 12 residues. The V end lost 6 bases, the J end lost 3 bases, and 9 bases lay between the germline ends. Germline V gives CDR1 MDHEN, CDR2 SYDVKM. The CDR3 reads CASSEVNYEQYF. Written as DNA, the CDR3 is TGTGCCAGCAGCGAAGTTAACTACGAGCAGTACTTC.

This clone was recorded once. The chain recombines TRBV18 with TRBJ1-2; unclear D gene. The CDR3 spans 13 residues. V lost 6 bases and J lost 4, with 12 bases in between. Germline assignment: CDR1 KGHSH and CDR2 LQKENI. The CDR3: CASSVEKSYGYTF. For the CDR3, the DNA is TGTGCCAGCTCCGTGGAAAAGAGCTATGGCTACACCTTC.